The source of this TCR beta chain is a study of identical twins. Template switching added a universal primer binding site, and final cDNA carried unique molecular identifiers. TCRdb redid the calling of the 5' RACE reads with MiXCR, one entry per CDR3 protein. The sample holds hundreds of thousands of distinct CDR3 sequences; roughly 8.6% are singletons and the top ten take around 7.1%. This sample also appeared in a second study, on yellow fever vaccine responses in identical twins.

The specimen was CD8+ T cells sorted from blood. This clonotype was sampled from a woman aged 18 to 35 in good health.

For the CDR3, the DNA is TGTGCCAGTTCGCCCGTGGGGGGCATCCTTACCTACGAGCAGTACTTC. Translated: CASSPVGGILTYEQYF. The chain uses TRBV7-6 and TRBJ2-7, with D possibly being TRBD1 or TRBD2 (6 bases each). Germline CDR1 reads SGHVS; CDR2 reads FNYEAQ. This CDR3 is built from 16 residues. Trimming removed 9 bases at V and 2 bases at J, with 23 bases between.